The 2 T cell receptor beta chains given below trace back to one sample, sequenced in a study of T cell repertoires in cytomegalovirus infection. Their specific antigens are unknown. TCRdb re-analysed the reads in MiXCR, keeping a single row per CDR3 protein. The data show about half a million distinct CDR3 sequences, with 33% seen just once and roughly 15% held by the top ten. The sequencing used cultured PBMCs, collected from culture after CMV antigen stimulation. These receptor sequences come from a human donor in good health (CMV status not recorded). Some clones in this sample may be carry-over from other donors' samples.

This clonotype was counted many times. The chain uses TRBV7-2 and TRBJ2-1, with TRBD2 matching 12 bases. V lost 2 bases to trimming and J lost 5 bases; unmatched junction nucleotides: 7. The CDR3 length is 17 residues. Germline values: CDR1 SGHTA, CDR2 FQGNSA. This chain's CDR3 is CASSLLTSGSVNNEQFF. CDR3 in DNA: TGTGCCAGCAGCTTATTGACTAGCGGGAGTGTTAACAATGAGCAGTTCTTC.

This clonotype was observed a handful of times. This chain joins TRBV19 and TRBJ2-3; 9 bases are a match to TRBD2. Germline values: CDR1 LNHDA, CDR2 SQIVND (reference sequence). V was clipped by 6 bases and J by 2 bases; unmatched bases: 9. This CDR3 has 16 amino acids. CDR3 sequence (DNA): TGTGCCAGTAGGACGACTAGCGGCCTTTACACAGATACGCAGTATTTT. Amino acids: CASRTTSGLYTDTQYF.